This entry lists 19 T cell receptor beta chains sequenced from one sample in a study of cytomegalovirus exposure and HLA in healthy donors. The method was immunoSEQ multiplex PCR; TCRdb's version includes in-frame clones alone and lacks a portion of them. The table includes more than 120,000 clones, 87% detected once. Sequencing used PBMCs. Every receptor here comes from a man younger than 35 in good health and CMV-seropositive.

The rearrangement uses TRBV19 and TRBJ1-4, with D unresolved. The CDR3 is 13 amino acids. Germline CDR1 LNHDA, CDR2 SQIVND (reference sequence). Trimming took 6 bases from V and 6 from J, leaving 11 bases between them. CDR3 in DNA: TGTGCCAGTAGCCCCTTTTTCCATGAAAAACTGTTTTTT. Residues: CASSPFFHEKLFF.

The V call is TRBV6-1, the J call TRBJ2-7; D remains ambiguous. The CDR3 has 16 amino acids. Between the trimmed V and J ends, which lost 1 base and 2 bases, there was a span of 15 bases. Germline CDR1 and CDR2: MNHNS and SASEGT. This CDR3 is CASSEDLWKEAYEQYF. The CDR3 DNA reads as TGTGCCAGCAGTGAAGACTTGTGGAAAGAGGCCTACGAGCAGTACTTC.

CDR3: CASSVAPQGRTNTEAFF. The CDR3, as DNA: TGTGCCAGCAGCGTAGCTCCACAGGGGCGGACGAACACTGAAGCTTTCTTT. The rearrangement uses TRBV9 and TRBJ1-1, with 7 bases fitting TRBD1. This CDR3 region has 17 residues. The J segment lost 1 base and the V segment lost 0 bases, leaving 9 bases of the junction unmatched. Germline V lookup: CDR1 SGDLS, CDR2 YYNGEE.

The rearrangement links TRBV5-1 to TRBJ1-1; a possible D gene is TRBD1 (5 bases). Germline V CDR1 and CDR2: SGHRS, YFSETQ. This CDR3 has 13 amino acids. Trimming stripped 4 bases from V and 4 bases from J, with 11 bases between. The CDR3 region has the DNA TGCGCCAGCAGCACCCAGGGCGGCACTGAAGCTTTCTTT. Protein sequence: CASSTQGGTEAFF.

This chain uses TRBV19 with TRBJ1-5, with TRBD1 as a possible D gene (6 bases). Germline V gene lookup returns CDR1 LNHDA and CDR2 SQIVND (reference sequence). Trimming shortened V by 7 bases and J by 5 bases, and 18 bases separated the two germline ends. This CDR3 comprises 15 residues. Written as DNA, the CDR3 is TGTGCCAGTACCCTGGGGGCAGCATTCTATCAGCCCCAGCATTTT. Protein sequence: CASTLGAAFYQPQHF.

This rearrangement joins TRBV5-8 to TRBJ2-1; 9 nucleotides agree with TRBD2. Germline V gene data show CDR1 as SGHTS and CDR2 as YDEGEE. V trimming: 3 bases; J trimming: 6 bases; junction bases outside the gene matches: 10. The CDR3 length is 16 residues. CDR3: CASSSLPGGRGNEQFF. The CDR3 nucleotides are TGTGCCAGCAGCTCCCTCCCCGGCGGGAGGGGCAATGAGCAGTTCTTC.

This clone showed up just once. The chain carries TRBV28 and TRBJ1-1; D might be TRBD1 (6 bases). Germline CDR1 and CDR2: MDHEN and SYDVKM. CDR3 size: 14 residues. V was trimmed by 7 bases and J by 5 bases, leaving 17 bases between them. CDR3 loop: CASTLTGGRTEAFF. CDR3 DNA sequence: TGTGCCAGCACCCTGACAGGAGGAAGGACTGAAGCTTTCTTT. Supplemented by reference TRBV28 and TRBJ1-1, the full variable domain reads DVKVTQSSRYLVKRTGEKVFLECVQDMDHENMFWYRQDPGLGLRLIYFSYDVKMKEKGDIPEGYSVSREKKERFSLILESASTNQTSMYLCASTLTGGRTEAFFGQGTRLTVV.

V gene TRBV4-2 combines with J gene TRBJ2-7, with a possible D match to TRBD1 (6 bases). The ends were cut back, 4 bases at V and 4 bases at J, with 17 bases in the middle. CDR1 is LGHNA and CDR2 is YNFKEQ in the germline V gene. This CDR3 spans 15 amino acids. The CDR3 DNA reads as TGTGCCAGCAGCCCAGATCAGGGGTCCAATTACGAGCAGTACTTC. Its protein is CASSPDQGSNYEQYF.

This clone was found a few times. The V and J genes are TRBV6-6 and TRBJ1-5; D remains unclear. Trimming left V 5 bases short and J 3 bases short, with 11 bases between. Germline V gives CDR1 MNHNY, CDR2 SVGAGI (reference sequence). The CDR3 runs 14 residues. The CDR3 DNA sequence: TGTGCCAGCAGTAGCGACGGCTCCAATCAGCCCCAGCATTTT. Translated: CASSSDGSNQPQHF.

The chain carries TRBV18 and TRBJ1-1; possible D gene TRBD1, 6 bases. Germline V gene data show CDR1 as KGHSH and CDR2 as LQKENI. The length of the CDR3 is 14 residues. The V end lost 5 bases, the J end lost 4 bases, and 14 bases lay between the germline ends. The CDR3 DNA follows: TGTGCCAGCTCAGAAAACAGGGCAGGCACTGAAGCTTTCTTT. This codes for CASSENRAGTEAFF.

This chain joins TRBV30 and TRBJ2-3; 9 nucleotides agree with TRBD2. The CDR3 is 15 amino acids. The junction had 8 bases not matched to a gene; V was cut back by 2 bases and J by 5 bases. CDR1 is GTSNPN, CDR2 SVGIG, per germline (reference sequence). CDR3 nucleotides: TGTGCCTGGAGTAGAACTAGCGGGCGTGGAGATACGCAGTATTTT. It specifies CAWSRTSGRGDTQYF.

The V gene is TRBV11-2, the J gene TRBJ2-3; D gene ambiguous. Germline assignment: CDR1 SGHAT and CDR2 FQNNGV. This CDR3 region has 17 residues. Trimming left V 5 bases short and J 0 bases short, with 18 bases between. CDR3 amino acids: CASSPLLRKSSTDTQYF. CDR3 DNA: TGTGCCAGCAGCCCACTACTTCGAAAAAGTAGCACAGATACGCAGTATTTT.

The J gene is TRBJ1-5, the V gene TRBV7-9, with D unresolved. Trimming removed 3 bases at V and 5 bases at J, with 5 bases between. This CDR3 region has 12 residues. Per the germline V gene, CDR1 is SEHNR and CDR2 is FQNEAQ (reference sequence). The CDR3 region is CASSFLDQPQHF. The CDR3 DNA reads TGTGCCAGCAGCTTTCTCGATCAGCCCCAGCATTTT.

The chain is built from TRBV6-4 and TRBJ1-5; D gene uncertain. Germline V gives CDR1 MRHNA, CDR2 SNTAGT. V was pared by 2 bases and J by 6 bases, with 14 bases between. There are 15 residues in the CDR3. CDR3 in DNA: TGTGCCAGCAGTGACGCGTATCCCCGAAGTCAGCCCCAGCATTTT. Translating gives CASSDAYPRSQPQHF.

This CDR3 reads CASSLTSGRARETQYF. CDR3 in DNA: TGTGCCAGCAGCTTAACTAGCGGGAGGGCCCGGGAGACCCAGTACTTC. The chain combines TRBV7-9 with TRBJ2-5, with 13 bases matching TRBD2. The CDR3 runs 16 residues. Germline-derived CDR1 and CDR2 are SEHNR and FQNEAQ (reference sequence). The V and J ends lost 2 bases and 5 bases, in that order; junction bases with no gene match: 5.

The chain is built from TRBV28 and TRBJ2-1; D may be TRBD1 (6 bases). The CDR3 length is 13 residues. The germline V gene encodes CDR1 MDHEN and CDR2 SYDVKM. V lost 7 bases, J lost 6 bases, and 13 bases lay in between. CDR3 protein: CASTTGFSNEQFF. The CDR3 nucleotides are TGTGCCAGCACAACAGGGTTTAGCAATGAGCAGTTCTTC. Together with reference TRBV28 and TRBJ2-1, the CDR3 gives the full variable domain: DVKVTQSSRYLVKRTGEKVFLECVQDMDHENMFWYRQDPGLGLRLIYFSYDVKMKEKGDIPEGYSVSREKKERFSLILESASTNQTSMYLCASTTGFSNEQFFGPGTRLTVL.

CDR3 region: CSVEQPQALGYTF. CDR3 nucleotide sequence: TGCAGCGTTGAACAACCTCAGGCTCTTGGCTACACCTTC. The chain is built from TRBV29-1 and TRBJ1-2, with D hard to call. Per germline, CDR1 SQVTM and CDR2 ANQGSEA. The CDR3 sequence is 13 residues long. With 2 bases removed from V and 7 bases from J, the gap between germline ends came to 14 bases.

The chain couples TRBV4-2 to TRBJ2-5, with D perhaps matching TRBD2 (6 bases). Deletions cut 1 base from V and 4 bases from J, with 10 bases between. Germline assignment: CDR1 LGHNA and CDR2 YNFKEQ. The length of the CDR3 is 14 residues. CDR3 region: CASSQGAAGETQYF. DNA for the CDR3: TGTGCCAGCAGCCAAGGGGCAGCGGGAGAGACCCAGTACTTC.

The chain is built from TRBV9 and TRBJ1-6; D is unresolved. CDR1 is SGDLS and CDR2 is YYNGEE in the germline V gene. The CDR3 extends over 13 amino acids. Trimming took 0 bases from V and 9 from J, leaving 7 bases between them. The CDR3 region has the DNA TGTGCCAGCAGCGTAGGTGAGGGTTCACCCCTCCACTTT. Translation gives CASSVGEGSPLHF.